This T cell receptor (beta chain) was identified in a study of vaccination effects on CD4 cells after COVID-19. Study-wide results and limits: Marked contraction was observed in infection-induced and vaccine-induced clones late after vaccination. Healthy vaccine recipients' vaccine-induced clones were almost all SARS-CoV-2 mono-reactive. Convalescent patients numbered few in the study; early post-infection timepoints were missing entirely.

Before sequencing, viral peptide pools were used by the ViraFEST assay to expand antigen-specific CD4+ T cells. Investigators separated out CD4+ T cells once less than 11 days of culture had passed. Recipients of the vaccine had no prior SARS-CoV-2 infection and negative nucleocapsid antibodies. Half the medium was swapped for IL-2 medium on days 3 and 7. TCRdb's copy holds only in-frame clones and misses some; the assay was immunoSEQ multiplex PCR. This repertoire shows about 43,000 clones, roughly 79% found once; its top ten account for roughly 10%. Details on this clone: The antigen is undetermined.

The CDR3 loop spans 13 amino acids. The germline gives CDR1 SGHDN, CDR2 FVKESK. Trimming left V 2 bases short and J 9 bases short, with 10 bases between. This TCR came from a human donor who received a COVID-19 vaccine. The gene calls are TRBV14 and TRBJ2-2, with unresolved D. Source: CD4+ T cells from PBMCs cultured with SARS-CoV-2 spike peptides, taken before COVID-19 vaccination. As DNA, the CDR3 is TGTGCCAGCAGCCAATCCAGGCTCAGGGAGCTGTTTTTT. Protein sequence: CASSQSRLRELFF.